Sequencing of this T cell receptor beta chain was carried out in a study of T cell repertoires in cytomegalovirus infection. Each CDR3 protein gets one entry after TCRdb re-called the reads with MiXCR. The sample yields about 7,500 distinct CDR3 sequences, 55% seen once. Turning to this clonotype: Its antigen is not known.

Study-level findings and limits: In two of eight donors, the top clonotype was HLA-C-restricted CMV-specific.

The V gene's germline CDR1 is SGHTA and CDR2 FQGNSA. V lost 2 bases to trimming and J lost 1 base, with 14 bases between them. The CDR3 is 16 amino acids. The chain is built from TRBV7-2 and TRBJ1-2, with D perhaps TRBD1 (5 bases). The receptor was isolated from a human donor in good health (CMV status not recorded). Some clones in this sample may be carry-over from other donors' samples. The sequencing input was PBMCs, sequenced either directly or after in vitro stimulation (not recorded which). CDR3 sequence reads: CASSLLSGHYNYGYTF. CDR3 in DNA: TGTGCCAGCAGCTTACTTTCCGGACACTATAACTATGGCTACACCTTC.